Listed below are T cell receptor beta chains from one sample, sequenced in a study of cytomegalovirus exposure and HLA in healthy donors. Sequenced by immunoSEQ multiplex PCR; TCRdb stores in-frame clones only, minus some. The sample lists some 120,000 clones; roughly three fifths were seen once. Sequencing was carried out using PBMCs. These receptors were obtained from a woman between 40 and 55 years old in good health and CMV-seropositive. Both conserved end residues are trimmed from each CDR3.

len | v_gene | CDR3aa
16 | TRBV9 | ASSVQPTGRSGANVLT
13 | TRBV18 | ASSLFGGDDQPQH
11 | TRBV27 | ASSPLMRYEQY
10 | TRBV29-1 | SVVQENNEQF
15 | TRBV27 | ASSKLGIAGAGETQY
14 | TRBV5-6 | ASSLVGGSGAGELF
14 | TRBV7-9 | ASSLGAGLSNQPQH
15 | TRBV4-3 | ASNQFSGTSSYNEQF
13 | TRBV6-5 | ASSPGLFSNQPQH
12 | TRBV5-1 | ASSVRTGLETQY
14 | TRBV9 | ASSVELAGFTDTQY
12 | TRBV5-1 | ASSLYQGYSEQY
12 | TRBV7-7 | ASSASTRGEKLF
9 | TRBV20-1 | SAISGRQLF
12 | TRBV9 | ASSQGGGITEAF
11 | TRBV7-9 | ASSFLSENIQY
13 | TRBV7-3 | ASSSTGLGTDTQY
13 | TRBV7-9 | ASSSTDTTNTEAF